Below, one T cell receptor beta chain is given with its context. Its antigen is not known. Each CDR3 protein is one row after TCRdb ran MiXCR on the 5' RACE reads. The sample holds about 750,000 distinct CDR3 sequences, under 20% seen once. Germline assignment: CDR1 SGHDN and CDR2 FVKESK. CDR3 length equals 13 residues. V gave up 4 bases and J gave up 5 bases; unmatched junction bases: 3. This sample was taken from a study of CD8 T cells in ankylosing spondylitis. Findings and limits, study-wide: Disease-linked clones were found to be CD8+ and relatively rare in peripheral blood. Ankylosing spondylitis blood appeared to carry a characteristic TCR beta motif of fewer than 10 highly homologous variants. As reported, disease-linked clones showed significant enrichment in matched ankylosing spondylitis synovial fluid.

What was sequenced was blood, either unsorted or a sorted T cell fraction (not recorded which). The rearrangement links TRBV14 to TRBJ1-2; 8 bases fit TRBD1. The receptor's source is a male donor with ankylosing spondylitis. In DNA, the CDR3 is TGTGCCAGCAGCCCGCGGACAGGGTATGGCTACACCTTC. This sequence encodes CASSPRTGYGYTF.